This T cell receptor (beta chain) derives from a study of blood T cell repertoires in COVID-19. As for the study in general: Italy, Spain and the United States were the sources of the convalescent and acute COVID-19 samples. From T cells, B-cell-depleted T cells, or PBMCs came the material, which was cDNA or gDNA.

In Seattle, patients joined the study during active infection and were tracked longitudinally. As handled by the study authors: The assay estimated nucleated cells by amplifying reference gene primers. TCRdb's table, derived via immunoSEQ multiplex PCR, lists solely in-frame clones and lacks some. The V and J calls and clone size come from that table; D and trimming were worked out from the DNA. The sample includes about 220,000 clones, approximately 85% of them seen just once. Material: peripheral blood. This receptor was obtained from a woman in her 70s with COVID-19, enrolled during active disease.

The CDR3 region is CASSSGDYGYTF. The CDR3 DNA follows: TGTGCCAGCTCTTCGGGAGACTATGGCTACACCTTC. J is TRBJ1-2 and V is TRBV18; D is unresolved. The CDR3 has 12 residues. V lost 6 bases, J lost 3 bases, and 8 bases lay in between. Germline V CDR1 and CDR2: KGHSH, LQKENI.